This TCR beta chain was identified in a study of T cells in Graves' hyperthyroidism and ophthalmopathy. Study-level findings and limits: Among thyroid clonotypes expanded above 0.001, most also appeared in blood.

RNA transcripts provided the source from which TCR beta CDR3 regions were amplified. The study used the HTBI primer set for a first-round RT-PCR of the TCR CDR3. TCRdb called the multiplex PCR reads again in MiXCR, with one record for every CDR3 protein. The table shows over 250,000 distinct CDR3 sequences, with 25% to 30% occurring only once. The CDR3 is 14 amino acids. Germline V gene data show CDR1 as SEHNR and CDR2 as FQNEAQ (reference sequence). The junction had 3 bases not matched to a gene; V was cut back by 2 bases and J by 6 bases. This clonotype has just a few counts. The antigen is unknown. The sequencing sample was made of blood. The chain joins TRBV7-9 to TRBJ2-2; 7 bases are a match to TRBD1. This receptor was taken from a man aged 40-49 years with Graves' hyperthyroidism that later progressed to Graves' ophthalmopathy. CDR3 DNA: TGTGCCAGCAGCTTACAGGGGGACCCCGGGGAGCTGTTTTTT. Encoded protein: CASSLQGDPGELFF. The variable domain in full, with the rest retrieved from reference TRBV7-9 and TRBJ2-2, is DTGVSQNPRHKITKRGQNVTFRCDPISEHNRLYWYRQTLGQGPEFLTYFQNEAQLEKSRLLSDRFSAERPKGSFSTLEIQRTEQGDSAMYLCASSLQGDPGELFFGEGSRLTVL.